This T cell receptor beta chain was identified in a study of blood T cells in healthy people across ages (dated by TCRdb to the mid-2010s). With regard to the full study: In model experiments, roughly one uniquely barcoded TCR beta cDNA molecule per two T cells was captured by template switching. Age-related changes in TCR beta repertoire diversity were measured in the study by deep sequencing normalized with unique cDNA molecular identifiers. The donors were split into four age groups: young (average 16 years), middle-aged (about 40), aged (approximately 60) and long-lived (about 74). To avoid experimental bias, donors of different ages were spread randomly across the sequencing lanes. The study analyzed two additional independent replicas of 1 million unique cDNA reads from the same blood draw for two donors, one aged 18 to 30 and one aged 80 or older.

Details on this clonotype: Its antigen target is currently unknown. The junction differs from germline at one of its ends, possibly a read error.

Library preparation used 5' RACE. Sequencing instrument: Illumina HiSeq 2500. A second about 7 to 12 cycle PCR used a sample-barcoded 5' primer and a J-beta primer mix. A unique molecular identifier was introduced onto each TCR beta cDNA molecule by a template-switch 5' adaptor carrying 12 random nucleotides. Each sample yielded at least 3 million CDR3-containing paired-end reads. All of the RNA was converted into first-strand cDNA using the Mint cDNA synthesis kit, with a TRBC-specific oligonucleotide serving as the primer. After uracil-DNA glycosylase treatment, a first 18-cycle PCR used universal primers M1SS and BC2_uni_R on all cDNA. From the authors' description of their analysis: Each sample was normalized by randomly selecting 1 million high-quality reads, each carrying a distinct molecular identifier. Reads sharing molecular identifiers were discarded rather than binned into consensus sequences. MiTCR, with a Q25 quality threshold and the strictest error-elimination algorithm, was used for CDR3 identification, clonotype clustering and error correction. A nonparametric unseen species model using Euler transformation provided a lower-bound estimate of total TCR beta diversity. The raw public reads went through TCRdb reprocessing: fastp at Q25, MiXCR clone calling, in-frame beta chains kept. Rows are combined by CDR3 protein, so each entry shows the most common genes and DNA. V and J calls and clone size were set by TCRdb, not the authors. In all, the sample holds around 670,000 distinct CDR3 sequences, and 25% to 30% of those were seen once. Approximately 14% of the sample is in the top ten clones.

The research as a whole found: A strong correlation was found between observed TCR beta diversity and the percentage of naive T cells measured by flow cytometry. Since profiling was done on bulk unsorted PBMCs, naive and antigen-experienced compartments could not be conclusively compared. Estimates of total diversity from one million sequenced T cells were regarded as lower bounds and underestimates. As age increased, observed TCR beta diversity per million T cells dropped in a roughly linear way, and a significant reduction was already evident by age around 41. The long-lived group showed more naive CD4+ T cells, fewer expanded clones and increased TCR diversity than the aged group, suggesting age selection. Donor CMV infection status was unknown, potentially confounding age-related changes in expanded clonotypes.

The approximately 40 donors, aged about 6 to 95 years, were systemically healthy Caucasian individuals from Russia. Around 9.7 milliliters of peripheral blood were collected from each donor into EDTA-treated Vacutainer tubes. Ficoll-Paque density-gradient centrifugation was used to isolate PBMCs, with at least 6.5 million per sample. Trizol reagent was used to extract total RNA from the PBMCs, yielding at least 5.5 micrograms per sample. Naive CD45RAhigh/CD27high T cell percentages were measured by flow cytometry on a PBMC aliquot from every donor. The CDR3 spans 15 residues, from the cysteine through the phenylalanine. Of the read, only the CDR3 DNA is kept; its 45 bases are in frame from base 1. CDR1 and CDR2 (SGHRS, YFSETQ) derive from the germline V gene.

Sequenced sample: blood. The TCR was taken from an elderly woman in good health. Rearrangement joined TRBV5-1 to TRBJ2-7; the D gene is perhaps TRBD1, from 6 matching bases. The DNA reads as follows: TGCGCCAGCAGCTTTACTCGCAGGGGAAACTACGGGCAGTACTTC. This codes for CASSFTRRGNYGQYF.